Included here is one T cell receptor beta chain sequence, with context. The target antigen is unknown. The junction departs from the called germline gene at one end, perhaps through a read error. Alongside a J-beta primer mix, a sample-barcoded 5' primer served in a second PCR lasting about 7 to 12 cycles. A template-switch adaptor containing 12 random nucleotides labeled each cDNA molecule. TCRdb fed the 5' RACE reads into MiXCR, producing one record per CDR3 protein. The data contain under 2 million distinct CDR3 sequences, approximately 32% of them singletons. The CDR3 runs 15 residues. Germline CDR1 and CDR2: MNHEY and SVGAGI. These data originate in a study of blood T cells in healthy people across ages. Study observations and caveats: Fewer expanded clones and more diversity marked long-lived versus aged donors.

Sequencing used blood. The rearrangement uses TRBV6-5 and TRBJ2-1; unclear D gene. The source is a young woman in good health. CDR3 region: CASSYGVSSYNERFF. In nucleotides, the CDR3 is TGTGCCAGCAGTTACGGAGTCAGCTCCTACAATGAGCGGTTCTTC.